These 21 T cell receptor beta chains were sequenced from one sample in a study of cytomegalovirus exposure and HLA in healthy donors. Researchers ran the PCR with 60 Vbeta and 13 Jbeta primers. Clones were sequenced by immunoSEQ multiplex PCR, and TCRdb holds only the in-frame ones, with some missing. The table has about 170,000 clones, less than 80% seen once; the top ten hold roughly 0.76%. Sequenced material: PBMCs. Every receptor here comes from a female donor in good health and CMV-seronegative.

The gene calls are TRBV5-8 and TRBJ2-5, with 9 bases identical to TRBD1. Germline CDR1 is SGHTS and CDR2 is YDEGEE. The CDR3 contains 15 residues. V shed 0 bases, J shed 1 base, and the junction held 1 base outside the gene matches. The CDR3 spells CASSLVTGGQETQYF. The CDR3 DNA is TGTGCCAGCAGCTTGGTGACAGGGGGCCAAGAGACCCAGTACTTC.

The chain links TRBV7-2 to TRBJ2-1, with D possibly being TRBD2 (6 bases). Trimming removed 5 bases at V and 7 bases at J, with 18 bases between. The length of the CDR3 is 15 residues. Germline lookup yields CDR1 SGHTA and CDR2 FQGNSA. The CDR3 bases are TGTGCCAGCAGCCGAACACCGGGACTTCCTAATGAGCAGTTCTTC. Translating gives CASSRTPGLPNEQFF.

The J gene is TRBJ2-3, the V gene TRBV6-1; 8 bases are a match to TRBD1. Germline V gene lookup returns CDR1 MNHNS and CDR2 SASEGT. V gave up 4 bases and J gave up 8 bases; unmatched junction bases: 5. The CDR3 spans 13 residues. This CDR3 is CASSGTGSSTQYF. As DNA, the CDR3 is TGTGCCAGCAGTGGGACAGGGTCGTCTACGCAGTATTTT.

The genes are TRBV23-1 and TRBJ2-7; 7 nucleotides match TRBD1. TRBV23-1 is placed among ORFs of uncertain function. Trimming at V came to 0 bases and at J to 7 bases, leaving 9 bases not matched to a gene. This CDR3 is built from 15 residues. The CDR3 here is CASSQSGQAPREQYF. CDR3 nucleotides: TGCGCCAGCAGTCAATCAGGACAGGCCCCAAGGGAGCAGTACTTC.

The rearrangement uses TRBV19 and TRBJ2-4; 7 bases agree with TRBD1. V shed 4 bases and J 2 bases; nucleotides not matched to a gene: 23. The CDR3 runs 21 residues. Germline assignment: CDR1 LNHDA and CDR2 SQIVND (reference sequence). The CDR3, as DNA: TGTGCCAGTAGTAAAGGAGCCGCGACAGGGTTGTTCTGGTTATCCAAAAACATTCAGTACTTC. This translates into CASSKGAATGLFWLSKNIQYF.

This clone was recorded only once. V usage is TRBV7-9 and J usage is TRBJ2-2, with D uncertain. V was trimmed by 1 base and J by 6 bases, leaving 9 bases between them. CDR1 SEHNR and CDR2 FQNEAQ come from the germline V gene (reference sequence). This CDR3 has 14 residues. Written as DNA, the CDR3 is TGTGCCAGCAGCTTAGATCCCCAGGCCGGGGAGCTGTTTTTT. It codes for CASSLDPQAGELFF.

This sequence joins TRBV4-3 and TRBJ2-3, with 9 bases identical to TRBD2. The trim removed 1 base at V and 2 bases at J, leaving 10 bases unmatched. CDR3 size: 18 residues. Germline values: CDR1 LGHNA, CDR2 YSLEER. The CDR3 bases are TGCGCCAGCAGCCAAGGAGTCTGGACTAGCGCCTACACAGATACGCAGTATTTT. It translates to CASSQGVWTSAYTDTQYF.

The chain couples TRBV9 to TRBJ2-1; 9 bases line up with TRBD2. The CDR3 runs 16 residues. The J segment lost 7 bases and the V segment lost 4 bases, leaving 12 bases of the junction unmatched. CDR1 is SGDLS and CDR2 is YYNGEE in the germline V gene. CDR3 nucleotide sequence: TGTGCCAGCAGCCCAACCGGGACTAGCTTTTGGAATGAGCAGTTCTTC. Translating it yields CASSPTGTSFWNEQFF.

This chain joins TRBV7-8 and TRBJ2-5, with TRBD1 identical over 11 bases. The J call may be mistaken, given a closer DNA end match to TRBJ2-7. This CDR3 has 13 residues. Germline V lookup: CDR1 SGHVS, CDR2 FQNEAQ. CDR3 protein: CASTSGTGGEQYF. For the CDR3, the DNA is TGTGCCAGCACCTCCGGGACAGGGGGCGAGCAGTACTTC.

V is TRBV9 and J is TRBJ1-3, with TRBD1 identical over 7 bases. This CDR3 has 16 residues. Germline V gene sequence: CDR1 SGDLS, CDR2 YYNGEE. Unmatched junction bases numbered 9, after V lost 4 bases and J lost 2 bases. The CDR3 sequence is CASSLPTGHAGNTIYF. The DNA of the CDR3 is TGTGCCAGCAGCCTACCGACAGGGCACGCTGGAAACACCATATATTTT.

In its sample, this clone was seen once. The CDR3 here is CASSPLGTGDGASYGYTF. The CDR3 nucleotides read TGTGCCAGCTCACCACTTGGGACAGGGGATGGGGCCTCTTATGGCTACACCTTC. The rearrangement links TRBV18 to TRBJ1-2, with 10 bases aligning to TRBD1. Trimming took 1 base from V and 5 from J; bases not matched to a gene: 13. This CDR3 has 18 residues. The germline V gene encodes CDR1 KGHSH and CDR2 LQKENI.

The chain joins TRBV27 to TRBJ2-5; TRBD2 matches 7 bases. The CDR3 loop spans 14 amino acids. The V and J ends lost 3 bases and 5 bases, in that order; junction bases with no gene match: 6. Per the germline V gene, CDR1 is MNHEY and CDR2 is SMNVEV (reference sequence). The CDR3 DNA sequence: TGTGCCAGCAGTTTTCAAGGGAGGGTGGAGACCCAGTACTTC. Amino acids: CASSFQGRVETQYF.

The DNA of the CDR3 is TGTGCCTGGAGCGGGTCCCAGTGGGATACGCAGTATTTT. This codes for CAWSGSQWDTQYF. The V gene is TRBV30, the J gene TRBJ2-3; no reliable D call. Germline V gene sequence: CDR1 GTSNPN, CDR2 SVGIG (reference sequence). V was cut by 3 bases and J by 6 bases, with 13 bases left in between. The CDR3 covers 13 residues.

This sequence joins TRBV28 and TRBJ2-1; a weak D match, TRBD2 (5 bases). CDR3 size: 12 residues. Germline-derived CDR1 and CDR2 are MDHEN and SYDVKM. The V gene lost 3 bases and the J gene lost 12 bases, with 12 bases spanning the gap. CDR3 residues: CASSLGPSRQFF. CDR3 sequence (DNA): TGTGCCAGCAGTTTGGGCCCTAGCAGGCAGTTCTTC.

The chain is built from TRBV5-1 and TRBJ1-1; 9 nucleotides align to TRBD1. Germline V lookup: CDR1 SGHRS, CDR2 YFSETQ. The CDR3 is 11 residues long. V was pared by 6 bases and J by 8 bases, with 2 bases of the junction left unmatched. CDR3 in DNA: TGCGCCAGCACGACAGGGGGGGAAGCTTTCTTT. This codes for CASTTGGEAFF.

CDR3 sequence (DNA): TGTGCCAGCAGCGTAGGACCGGGAGTGGGAGAGCAGTACTTC. Translation: CASSVGPGVGEQYF. The gene calls are TRBV9 and TRBJ2-7; a weak D match, TRBD2 (6 bases). The CDR3 sequence is 14 residues long. The V end was cut by 0 bases, the J end by 7 bases, with 14 bases between. Germline CDR1 SGDLS, CDR2 YYNGEE.

The genes are TRBV7-2 and TRBJ2-7; tentative D call: TRBD2 (5 bases). CDR1 SGHTA and CDR2 FQGNSA come from the germline V gene. The V end lost 4 bases, the J end lost 4 bases, and 11 bases lay between the germline ends. The CDR3 sequence is 13 residues long. This CDR3 is CASSSREGYEQYF. CDR3 bases: TGTGCCAGCAGCTCCCGAGAGGGATACGAGCAGTACTTC.

The chain uses TRBV18 and TRBJ2-1; the match to TRBD1 covers 9 bases. The CDR3 has 15 residues. V gave up 5 bases and J gave up 7 bases; unmatched junction bases: 9. Germline values: CDR1 KGHSH, CDR2 LQKENI. CDR3 coding DNA: TGTGCCAGCTCAACCCGGGACAGGGTTAGAAATGAGCAGTTCTTC. As protein: CASSTRDRVRNEQFF.

The genes are TRBV4-2 and TRBJ2-7; 8 nucleotides match TRBD1. CDR3 length: 15 residues. Trimming cost V 3 bases and J 3 bases; bases outside gene matches: 7. The V gene's germline CDR1 is LGHNA and CDR2 YNFKEQ. The chain's CDR3 is CASSQLIGQGYEQYF. The DNA of the CDR3 is TGTGCCAGCAGCCAGCTAATCGGACAGGGCTACGAGCAGTACTTC.

The chain links TRBV2 to TRBJ2-3; no firm D call. The V and J ends lost 4 bases and 2 bases respectively, with 13 bases between them. The germline V gene encodes CDR1 SNHLY and CDR2 FYNNEI. CDR3 size: 15 residues. The CDR3 coding sequence is TGTGCCAGCAGTGTGGGCCCCACACTCACAGATACGCAGTATTTT. Its protein product is CASSVGPTLTDTQYF.

This clone was counted a few times. The rearrangement links TRBV27 to TRBJ2-1; 11 bases are a match to TRBD1. Unmatched junction bases numbered 5, after V lost 6 bases and J lost 7 bases. The CDR3 is 14 residues long. In germline, CDR1 is MNHEY, CDR2 SMNVEV (reference sequence). The CDR3 DNA sequence: TGTGCCAGCAGGGCGGGGACAGGGGGAAATGAGCAGTTCTTC. It specifies CASRAGTGGNEQFF.